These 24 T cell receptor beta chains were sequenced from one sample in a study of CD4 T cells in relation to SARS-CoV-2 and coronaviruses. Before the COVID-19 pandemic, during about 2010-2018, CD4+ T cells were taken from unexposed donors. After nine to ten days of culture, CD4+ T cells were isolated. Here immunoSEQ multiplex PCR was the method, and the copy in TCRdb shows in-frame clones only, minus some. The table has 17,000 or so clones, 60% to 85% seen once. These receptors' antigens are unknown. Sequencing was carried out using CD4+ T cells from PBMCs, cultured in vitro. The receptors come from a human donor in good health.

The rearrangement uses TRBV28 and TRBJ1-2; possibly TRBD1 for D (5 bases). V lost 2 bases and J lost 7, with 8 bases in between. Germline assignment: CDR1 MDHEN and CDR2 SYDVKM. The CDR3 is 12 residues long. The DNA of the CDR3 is TGTGCCAGCAGTTTAGAAGGGGCTGGCTACACCTTC. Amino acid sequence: CASSLEGAGYTF.

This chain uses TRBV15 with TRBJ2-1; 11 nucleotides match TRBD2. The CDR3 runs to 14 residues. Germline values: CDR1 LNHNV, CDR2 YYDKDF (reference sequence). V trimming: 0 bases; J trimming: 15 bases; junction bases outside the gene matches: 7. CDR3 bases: TGTGCCACCAGCAGAGATCTTCTAGCGGGAGGTCCGTTCTTC. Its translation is CATSRDLLAGGPFF.

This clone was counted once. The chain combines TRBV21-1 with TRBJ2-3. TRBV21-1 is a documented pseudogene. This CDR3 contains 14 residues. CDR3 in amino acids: CASSKAERTDTQYF. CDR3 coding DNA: TGTGCCAGCAGCAAAGCGGAACGCACAGATACGCAGTATTTT.

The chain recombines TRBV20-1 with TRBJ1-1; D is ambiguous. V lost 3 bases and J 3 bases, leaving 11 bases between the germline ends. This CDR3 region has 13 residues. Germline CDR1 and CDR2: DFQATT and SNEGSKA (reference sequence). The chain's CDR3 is CSASLNTDTEAFF. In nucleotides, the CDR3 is TGCAGTGCTAGTCTTAACACGGACACTGAAGCTTTCTTT.

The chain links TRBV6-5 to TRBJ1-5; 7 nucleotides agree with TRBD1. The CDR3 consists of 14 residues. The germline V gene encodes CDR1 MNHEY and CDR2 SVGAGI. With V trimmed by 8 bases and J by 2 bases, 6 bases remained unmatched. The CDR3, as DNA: TGTGCCAGCGGATACACAGGGGGCAATCAGCCCCAGCATTTT. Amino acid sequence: CASGYTGGNQPQHF.

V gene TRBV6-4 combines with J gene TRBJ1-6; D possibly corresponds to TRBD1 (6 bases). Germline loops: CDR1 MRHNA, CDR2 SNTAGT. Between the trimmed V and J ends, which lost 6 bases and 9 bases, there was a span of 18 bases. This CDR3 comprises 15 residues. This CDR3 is CASRRQQGEASPLHF. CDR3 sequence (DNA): TGTGCCAGCAGGAGACAACAGGGTGAAGCTTCACCCCTCCACTTT.

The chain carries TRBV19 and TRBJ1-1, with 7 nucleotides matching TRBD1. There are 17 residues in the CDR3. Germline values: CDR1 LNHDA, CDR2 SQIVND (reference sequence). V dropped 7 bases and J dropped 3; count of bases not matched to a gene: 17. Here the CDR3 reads CASTSTGEGAVYTEAFF. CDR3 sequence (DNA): TGTGCCAGTACCTCCACGGGGGAGGGGGCTGTATACACTGAAGCTTTCTTT.

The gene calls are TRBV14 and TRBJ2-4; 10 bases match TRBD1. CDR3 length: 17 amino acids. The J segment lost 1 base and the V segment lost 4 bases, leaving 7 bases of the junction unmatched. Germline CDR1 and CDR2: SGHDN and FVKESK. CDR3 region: CASSPGTGERAKNIQYF. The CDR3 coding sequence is TGTGCCAGCAGCCCCGGGACAGGGGAAAGGGCCAAAAACATTCAGTACTTC.

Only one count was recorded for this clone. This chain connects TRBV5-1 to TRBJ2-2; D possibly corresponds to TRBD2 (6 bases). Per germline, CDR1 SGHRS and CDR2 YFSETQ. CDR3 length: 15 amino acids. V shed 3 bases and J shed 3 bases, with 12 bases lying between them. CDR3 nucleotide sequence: TGCGCCAGCAGCTCGAGACCGGGGGACACCGGGGAGCTGTTTTTT. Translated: CASSSRPGDTGELFF.

The CDR3: CATSGGLGNQPQHF. In DNA form, the CDR3 reads TGTGCCACCAGTGGGGGTTTGGGCAATCAGCCCCAGCATTTT. J is TRBJ1-5 and V is TRBV24-1; no clear D. V lost 5 bases and J lost 2, with 9 bases in between. In germline, CDR1 is KGHDR, CDR2 SFDVKD. This CDR3 has 14 residues.

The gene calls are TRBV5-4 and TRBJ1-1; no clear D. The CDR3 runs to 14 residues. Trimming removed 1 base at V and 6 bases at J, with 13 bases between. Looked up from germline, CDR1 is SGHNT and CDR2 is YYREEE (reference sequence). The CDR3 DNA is TGTGCCAGCAGCTTGAGTCTTTTGGGCGCTGAAGCTTTCTTT. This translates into CASSLSLLGAEAFF.

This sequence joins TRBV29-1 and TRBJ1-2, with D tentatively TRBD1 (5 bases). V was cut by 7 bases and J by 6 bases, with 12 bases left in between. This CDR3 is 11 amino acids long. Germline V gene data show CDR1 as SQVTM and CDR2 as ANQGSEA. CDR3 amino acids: CSGQGLDGYTF. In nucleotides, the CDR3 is TGCAGCGGGCAGGGTCTGGATGGCTACACCTTC.

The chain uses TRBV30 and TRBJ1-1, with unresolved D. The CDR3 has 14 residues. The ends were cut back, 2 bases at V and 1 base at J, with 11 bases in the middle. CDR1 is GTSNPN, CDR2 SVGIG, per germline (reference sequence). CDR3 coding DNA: TGTGCCTGGAGTCAGCGGGAGACGAACACTGAAGCTTTCTTT. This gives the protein CAWSQRETNTEAFF.

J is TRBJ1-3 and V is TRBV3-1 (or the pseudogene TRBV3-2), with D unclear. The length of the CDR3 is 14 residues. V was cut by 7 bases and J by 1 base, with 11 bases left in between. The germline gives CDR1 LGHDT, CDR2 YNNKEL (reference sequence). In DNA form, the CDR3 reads TGTGCCAGCACGAACCCTGGGTCTGGAAACACCATATATTTT. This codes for CASTNPGSGNTIYF.

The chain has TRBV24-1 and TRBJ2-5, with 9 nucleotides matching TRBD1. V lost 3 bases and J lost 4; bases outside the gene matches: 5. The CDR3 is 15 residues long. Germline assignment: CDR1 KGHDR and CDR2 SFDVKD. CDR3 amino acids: CATSDLGQGAETQYF. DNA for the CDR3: TGTGCCACCAGTGATCTGGGACAGGGAGCAGAGACCCAGTACTTC.

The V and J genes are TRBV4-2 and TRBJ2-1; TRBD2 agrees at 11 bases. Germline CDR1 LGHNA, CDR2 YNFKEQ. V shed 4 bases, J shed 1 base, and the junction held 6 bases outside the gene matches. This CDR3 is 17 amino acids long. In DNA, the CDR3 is TGTGCCAGCAGCCTAGACCTAGCGGGAGGTTCCTACAATGAGCAGTTCTTC. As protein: CASSLDLAGGSYNEQFF.

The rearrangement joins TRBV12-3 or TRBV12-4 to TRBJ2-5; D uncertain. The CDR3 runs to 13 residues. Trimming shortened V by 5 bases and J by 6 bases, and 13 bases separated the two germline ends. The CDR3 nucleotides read TGTGCCAGCAGTGGCCTGGGTGGACAGACCCAGTACTTC. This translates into CASSGLGGQTQYF.

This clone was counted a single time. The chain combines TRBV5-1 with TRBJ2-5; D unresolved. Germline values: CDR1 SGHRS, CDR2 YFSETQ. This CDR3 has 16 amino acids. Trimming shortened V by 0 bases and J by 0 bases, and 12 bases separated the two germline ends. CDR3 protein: CASSLDVIGDQETQYF. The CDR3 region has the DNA TGCGCCAGCAGCTTGGATGTCATTGGGGACCAAGAGACCCAGTACTTC.

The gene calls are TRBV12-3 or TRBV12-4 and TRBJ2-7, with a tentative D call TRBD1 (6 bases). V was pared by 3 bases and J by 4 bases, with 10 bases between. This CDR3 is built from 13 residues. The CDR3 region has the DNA TGTGCCAGCAGTTTTCAGGGGCGTTACGAGCAGTACTTC. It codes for CASSFQGRYEQYF.

CDR3 amino acids: CAWAPKTGVTEAFF. The CDR3 DNA reads as TGTGCCTGGGCTCCTAAGACAGGGGTCACTGAAGCTTTCTTT. The V gene is TRBV30, the J gene TRBJ1-1, with 8 bases aligning to TRBD1. The germline V gene has CDR1 GTSNPN and CDR2 SVGIG (reference sequence). This CDR3 has 14 residues. V was clipped by 5 bases and J by 4 bases; unmatched bases: 9.

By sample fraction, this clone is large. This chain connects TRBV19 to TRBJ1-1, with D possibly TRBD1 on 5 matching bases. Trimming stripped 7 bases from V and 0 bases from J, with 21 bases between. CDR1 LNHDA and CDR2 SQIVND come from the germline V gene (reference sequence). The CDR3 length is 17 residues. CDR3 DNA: TGTGCCAGTACCCGAGGGAGACAGTTAACCATGAACACTGAAGCTTTCTTT. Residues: CASTRGRQLTMNTEAFF.

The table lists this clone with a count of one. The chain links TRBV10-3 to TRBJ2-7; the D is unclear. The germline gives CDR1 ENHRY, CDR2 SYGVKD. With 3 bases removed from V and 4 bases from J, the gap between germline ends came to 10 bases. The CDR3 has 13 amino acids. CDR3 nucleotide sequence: TGTGCCATCAGTGATGATGTGGTTTACGAGCAGTACTTC. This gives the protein CAISDDVVYEQYF.

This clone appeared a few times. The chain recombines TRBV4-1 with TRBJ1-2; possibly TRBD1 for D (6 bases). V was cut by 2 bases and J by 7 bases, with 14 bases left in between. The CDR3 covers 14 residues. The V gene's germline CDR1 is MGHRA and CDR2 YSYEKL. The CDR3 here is CASSQSPRGAGYTF. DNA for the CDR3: TGCGCCAGCAGCCAAAGCCCCCGGGGGGCTGGCTACACCTTC.

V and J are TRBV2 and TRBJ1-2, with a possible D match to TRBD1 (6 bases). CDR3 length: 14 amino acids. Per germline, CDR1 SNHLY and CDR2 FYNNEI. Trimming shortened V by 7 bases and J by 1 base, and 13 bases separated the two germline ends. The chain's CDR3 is CASTHRALNYGYTF. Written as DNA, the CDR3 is TGTGCCAGCACGCACAGGGCCCTTAACTATGGCTACACCTTC.